This TCR beta chain was profiled in a study of cytomegalovirus exposure and HLA in healthy donors. The germline CDR1 and CDR2 sequences are PRHDT and FYEKMQ (reference sequence). With V trimmed by 5 bases and J by 8 bases, 12 bases remained unmatched. The CDR3 extends over 15 amino acids. Vbeta (60) and Jbeta (13) primers were used in the PCR. Data came from immunoSEQ multiplex PCR; TCRdb stores just in-frame clones and leaves some out. The repertoire holds around 160,000 clones, with about two thirds as singletons. The chain combines TRBV13 with TRBJ1-2; TRBD1 matches at 9 bases. The receptor's source is a young woman in good health and CMV-seropositive. Sequenced: PBMCs. The CDR3 sequence: CASSGTWDRVGGYTF. CDR3 nucleotides: TGTGCCAGCAGCGGAACCTGGGACAGGGTAGGAGGCTACACCTTC.